The 17 T cell receptor beta chains presented below share a single source sample, sequenced in a study of patients and donors after allogeneic stem cell transplantation. MiXCR, run by TCRdb on the RT-PCR reads, gives a single entry per CDR3 protein. The sample consists of around 150,000 distinct CDR3 sequences, about 36% of them appearing once. The material sequenced was blood, either unsorted or a sorted T cell fraction (not recorded which). These receptors were collected from a human donor who was either an allogeneic HSCT recipient or a stem cell or donor lymphocyte infusion donor (not recorded which). It is not recorded whose cells these are; they may come from a transplant donor.

The rearrangement uses TRBV20-1 and TRBJ1-2; D ambiguous. The CDR3 is 13 residues long. Trimming removed 6 bases at V and 4 bases at J, with 15 bases between. The V gene's germline CDR1 is DFQATT and CDR2 SNEGSKA (reference sequence). The CDR3 spells CSALRGFSYGYTF. The DNA for the CDR3 is TGCAGTGCGCTCCGAGGGTTCTCCTATGGCTACACCTTC.

Many counts were recorded for this clonotype. In nucleotides, the CDR3 is TGTGCCAGCAGCTTATTTGGACAGGGGGCCCCCTATAATTCACCCCTCCACTTT. Its protein is CASSLFGQGAPYNSPLHF. The chain uses TRBV7-8 and TRBJ1-6; the match to TRBD1 covers 11 bases. This CDR3 contains 18 residues. The junction had 5 bases not matched to a gene; V was cut back by 2 bases and J by 2 bases. Germline V CDR1 and CDR2: SGHVS, FQNEAQ.

The gene calls are TRBV12-3 or TRBV12-4 and TRBJ1-2; D may be TRBD1 (6 bases). V was pared by 5 bases and J by 0 bases, with 16 bases between. The CDR3 spans 16 residues. CDR3 in amino acids: CASSPIDQGPNYGYTF. Written as DNA, the CDR3 is TGTGCCAGCAGTCCGATAGACCAGGGGCCTAACTATGGCTACACCTTC.

CDR3 sequence: CASSDSKYSNQPQHF. The DNA for the CDR3 is TGTGCCAGCAGTGACAGCAAATATAGCAATCAGCCCCAGCATTTT. The chain couples TRBV6-2 or TRBV6-3 to TRBJ1-5; maybe TRBD1 (5 bases). With 5 bases removed from V and 0 bases from J, the gap between germline ends came to 11 bases. CDR3 size: 15 residues. CDR1 and CDR2 from the germline V gene are MNHEY and SVGEGT.

Only a few counts were recorded for this clonotype. The chain combines TRBV27 with TRBJ1-6; perhaps TRBD1 as D (6 bases). The CDR3 loop spans 14 amino acids. Per germline, CDR1 MNHEY and CDR2 SMNVEV (reference sequence). Trimming left V 5 bases short and J 9 bases short, with 14 bases between. The CDR3 coding sequence is TGTGCCAGCAGTGATCTGGGACATCTTTCACCCCTCCACTTT. Translated, it gives CASSDLGHLSPLHF.

The DNA for the CDR3 is TGTGCCAGCAGTGAAATGGGAACTTCCTCCTACGAGCAGTACTTC. Protein sequence: CASSEMGTSSYEQYF. The chain carries TRBV2 and TRBJ2-7, with D hard to call. Between the trimmed V and J ends, which lost 2 bases and 0 bases, there was a span of 11 bases. The CDR3 has 15 residues. Germline CDR1 and CDR2: SNHLY and FYNNEI.

The chain has TRBV20-1 and TRBJ2-3; TRBD1 matches at 9 bases. With V trimmed by 5 bases and J by 5 bases, 8 bases remained unmatched. CDR3 length equals 14 residues. Looked up from germline, CDR1 is DFQATT and CDR2 is SNEGSKA (reference sequence). CDR3 DNA sequence: TGCAGTGCTTTGCCGGGACAGGGATTAGATACGCAGTATTTT. Protein sequence: CSALPGQGLDTQYF.

The chain carries TRBV7-2 and TRBJ1-1, with a possible D match to TRBD1 (6 bases). CDR1 is SGHTA, CDR2 FQGNSA, per germline. V dropped 2 bases and J dropped 1 base, with 11 bases sitting between them. The CDR3 is 15 residues long. CDR3 in amino acids: CASSLLGARNTEAFF. CDR3 DNA sequence: TGTGCCAGCAGCTTATTGGGGGCGAGGAACACTGAAGCTTTCTTT.

This chain connects TRBV24-1 to TRBJ1-2, with no clear D. Germline assignment: CDR1 KGHDR and CDR2 SFDVKD. This CDR3 has 13 amino acids. V dropped 7 bases and J dropped 8 bases, with 16 bases sitting between them. The CDR3 region has the DNA TGTGCCACCAGGGCGTGGCCGTCGGACGGCTACACCTTC. This translates into CATRAWPSDGYTF.

The V and J genes are TRBV9 and TRBJ2-1; D possibly corresponds to TRBD2 (6 bases). Trimming left V 0 bases short and J 2 bases short, with 12 bases between. Germline-derived CDR1 and CDR2 are SGDLS and YYNGEE. There are 16 residues in the CDR3. CDR3 DNA sequence: TGTGCCAGCAGCGTAGACCCCGGAGGGACCTACAATGAGCAGTTCTTC. Encoded protein: CASSVDPGGTYNEQFF.

This chain connects TRBV12-3 or TRBV12-4 to TRBJ2-7; D is unresolved. Trimming took off 3 bases at V and 0 bases at J, with 9 bases between the two ends. The CDR3 totals 14 residues. CDR3 nucleotide sequence: TGTGCCAGCAGTTTTTGGCCAGCCTCCTACGAGCAGTACTTC. Amino acids: CASSFWPASYEQYF.

The CDR3 DNA reads as TGCAGCGTTGACCAGACCAAGCGCTCCTACAATGAGCAGTTCTTC. This gives the protein CSVDQTKRSYNEQFF. The chain links TRBV29-1 to TRBJ2-1, with D hard to call. Germline V gives CDR1 SQVTM, CDR2 ANQGSEA. V was pared by 3 bases and J by 0 bases, with 12 bases between. This CDR3 has 15 amino acids.

The rearrangement links TRBV7-9 to TRBJ2-7; D is ambiguous. CDR1 is SEHNR and CDR2 is FQNEAQ in the germline V gene (reference sequence). The CDR3 sequence is 13 residues long. V gave up 7 bases and J gave up 0 bases, with 10 bases separating them. The CDR3 spells CASNQKGSYEQYF. The CDR3 DNA sequence: TGTGCCAGCAATCAAAAGGGCTCCTACGAGCAGTACTTC.

The CDR3 loop is CASSSIDRMETQYF. The CDR3 DNA is TGTGCCAGCAGTTCCATTGACAGGATGGAGACCCAGTACTTC. The chain carries TRBV27 and TRBJ2-5; perhaps TRBD1 as D (6 bases). Per germline, CDR1 MNHEY and CDR2 SMNVEV (reference sequence). Trimming shortened V by 4 bases and J by 5 bases, and 14 bases separated the two germline ends. This CDR3 is built from 14 residues.

The sample holds one count of this clonotype. This sequence joins TRBV20-1 and TRBJ1-1; D is undetermined. The CDR3 is 14 amino acids. Germline V lookup: CDR1 DFQATT, CDR2 SNEGSKA (reference sequence). CDR3 in DNA: TGCAGGGCAGGTTTAGGCGAGGGGAACACTGAAGCTTTCTTT. Encoded protein: CRAGLGEGNTEAFF.

The genes are TRBV10-3 and TRBJ2-1; 10 nucleotides align to TRBD1. The CDR3 contains 16 residues. Germline V CDR1 and CDR2: ENHRY, SYGVKD. J was trimmed by 7 bases and V by 6 bases; bases with no gene match: 12. The CDR3 protein is CAISLTGTGELNEQFF. CDR3 nucleotides: TGTGCCATCAGCCTAACCGGGACAGGGGAACTGAATGAGCAGTTCTTC.

This CDR3 is CASSSQGAGELFF. CDR3 DNA: TGTGCCAGCAGCTCCCAGGGTGCCGGGGAGCTGTTTTTT. The chain combines TRBV11-3 with TRBJ2-2; perhaps TRBD1 as D (5 bases). Trimming left V 4 bases short and J 6 bases short, with 9 bases between. CDR3 length: 13 residues. Germline V gene sequence: CDR1 SGHNT, CDR2 YENEEA.